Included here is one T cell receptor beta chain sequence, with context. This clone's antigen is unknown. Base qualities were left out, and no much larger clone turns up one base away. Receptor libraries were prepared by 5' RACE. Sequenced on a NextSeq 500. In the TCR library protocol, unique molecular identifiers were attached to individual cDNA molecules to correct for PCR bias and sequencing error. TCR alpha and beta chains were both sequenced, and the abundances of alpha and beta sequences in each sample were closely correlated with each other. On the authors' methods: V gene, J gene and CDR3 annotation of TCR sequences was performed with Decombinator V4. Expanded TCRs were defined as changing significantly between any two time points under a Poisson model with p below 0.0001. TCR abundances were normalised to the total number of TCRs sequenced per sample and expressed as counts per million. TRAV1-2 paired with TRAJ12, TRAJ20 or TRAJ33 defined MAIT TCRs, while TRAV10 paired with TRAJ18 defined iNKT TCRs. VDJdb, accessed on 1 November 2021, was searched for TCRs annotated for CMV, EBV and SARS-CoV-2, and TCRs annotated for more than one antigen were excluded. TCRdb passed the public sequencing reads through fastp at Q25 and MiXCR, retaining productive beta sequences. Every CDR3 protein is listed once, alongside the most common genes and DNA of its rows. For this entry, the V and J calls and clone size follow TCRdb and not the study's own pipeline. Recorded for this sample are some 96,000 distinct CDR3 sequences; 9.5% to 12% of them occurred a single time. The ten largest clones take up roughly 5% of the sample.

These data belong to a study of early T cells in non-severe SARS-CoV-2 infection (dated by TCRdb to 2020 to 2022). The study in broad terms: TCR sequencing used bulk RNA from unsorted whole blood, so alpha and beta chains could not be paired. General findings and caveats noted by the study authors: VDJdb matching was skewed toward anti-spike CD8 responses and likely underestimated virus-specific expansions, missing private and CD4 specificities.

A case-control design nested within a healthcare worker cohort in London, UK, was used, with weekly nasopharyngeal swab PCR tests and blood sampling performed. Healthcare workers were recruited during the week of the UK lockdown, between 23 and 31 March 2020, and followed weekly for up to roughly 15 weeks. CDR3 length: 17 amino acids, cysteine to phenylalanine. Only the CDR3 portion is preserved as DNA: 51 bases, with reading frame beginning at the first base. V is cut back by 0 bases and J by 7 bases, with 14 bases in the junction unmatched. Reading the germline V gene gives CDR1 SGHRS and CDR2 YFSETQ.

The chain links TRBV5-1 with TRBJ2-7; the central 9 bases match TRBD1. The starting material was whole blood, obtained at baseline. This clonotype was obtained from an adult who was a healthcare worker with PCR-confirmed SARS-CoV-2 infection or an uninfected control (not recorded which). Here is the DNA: TGCGCCAGCAGCTTGGTGCCACAGGGGGCCGCCCGGGGAGAGCAGTACTTC. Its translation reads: CASSLVPQGAARGEQYF. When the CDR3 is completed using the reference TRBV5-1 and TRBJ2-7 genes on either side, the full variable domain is KAGVTQTPRYLIKTRGQQVTLSCSPISGHRSVSWYQQTPGQGLQFLFEYFSETQRNKGNFPGRFSGRQFSNSRSEMNVSTLELGDSALYLCASSLVPQGAARGEQYFGPGTRLTVT.